This T cell receptor (beta chain) was captured by sequencing in a study of cytomegalovirus exposure and HLA in healthy donors. The CDR3 sequence is 14 residues long. Trimming at V came to 6 bases and at J to 8 bases, leaving 6 bases not matched to a gene. Germline loops: CDR1 MNHEY, CDR2 SMNVEV (reference sequence). Primers: 60 Vbeta forward and 13 Jbeta reverse. Method: immunoSEQ multiplex PCR; TCRdb's copy keeps in-frame clones and lacks some. This sample has 98,000 or so clones, with about a tenth found just once. The genes are TRBV27 and TRBJ2-1, with 11 bases identical to TRBD2. The specimen was PBMCs. This sequence originates from a middle-aged man in good health and CMV-seropositive. The CDR3 spells CASSDSGRGYEQFF. The CDR3 DNA follows: TGTGCCAGCAGCGATAGCGGGAGGGGTTATGAGCAGTTCTTC.